This is a list of T cell receptor beta chains from one sample in a study of radiotherapy plus CTLA-4 blockade in lung cancer. TCRdb's table, derived via immunoSEQ multiplex PCR, lists solely in-frame clones and lacks some. The profile shows 45,000 or so clones, 73% of them singletons. The sequencing used peripheral blood, collected from a patient treated with radiotherapy plus ipilimumab. The receptors derive from a human donor with non-small cell lung cancer who had a complete response to radiotherapy plus ipilimumab. Both conserved end residues are trimmed from each CDR3.

v_call cdr3_aa
TRBV25-1 ASSEWTSGQETQY
TRBV4-3 ASSLRTGYAYEQY
TRBV7-5 ARSPQGSSYGYT
TRBV5-1 ASSLAPQGTNTEAF
TRBV23-1 ASSLFVWSGESLPPHANTGELF
TRBV10-2 AIRTGGAGMNTEAF
TRBV5-4 ASRQRSAGEQY
TRBV7-2 ASSLGQGRLGNQPQH
TRBV7-9 ASSLALAGGSSYEQY
TRBV2 ASQRREETQY
TRBV6-5 ATLDREANYGYT
TRBV9 ASSVGSGWDTGELF
TRBV6-5 ASSDLRDRSQF
TRBV6-1 ASSRLLSDSGYT
TRBV2 ASSEYTEAF
TRBV6-5 ASSYSQRGANSPLH
TRBV5-1 ASSLEGVGNQPQH
TRBV5-1 ASSPDEGQGSYGYT
TRBV11-2 ASRYSSGYNEQF
TRBV2 ASRTGTANYGYT
TRBV14 ASSQDLSSGYNEQF
TRBV5-1 ASSSQGAPLYEQY
TRBV9 ASSVGQGVGSYEQY
TRBV6-5 ASTRLARAKETQY
TRBV28 ASSFNQARKLF
TRBV5-4 ASSGRGLGGGYT
TRBV6-1 ASREGLAGVDEQF
TRBV5-6 ASSPSSSGEQF
TRBV7-2 ASSLLRGAGETQY
TRBV7-8 ASSLAEGLAGYEQY
TRBV7-8 ASSLARISVGPELF
TRBV7-8 ASSLAIGTDQETQY
TRBV11-2 ASSLGALDSGRETQY
TRBV30 AGSGRGTQY
TRBV10-2 ASTQGASGANVLT
TRBV27 ASSSTGAGGYNEQF
TRBV28 ASGHSGTGYYEQY
TRBV5-1 ASSLVGTGAYEQY
TRBV6-1 ASSDSGWNQPQH
TRBV4-1 ASSQGRGFSSGNTIY